A single sample is the source of the 23 T cell receptor beta chains below, sequenced in a study of T cells in Graves' hyperthyroidism and ophthalmopathy. RNA transcripts were the template for amplifying TCR beta CDR3 regions. HTBI primers were used for first-round RT-PCR of the TCR CDR3. MiXCR, applied by TCRdb to the multiplex PCR reads, yields one record per CDR3 protein. The data contain approximately 620,000 distinct CDR3 sequences, around 15% of them singletons. Sequencing used blood. The origin of the receptors is a middle-aged woman with Graves' ophthalmopathy.

This clonotype was found a few times. A much larger clone differs by one base, so this may be a read error. The rearrangement links TRBV28 to TRBJ2-7; TRBD1 aligns across 9 bases. Germline values: CDR1 MDHEN, CDR2 SYDVKM. The V and J ends lost 10 bases and 0 bases, in that order; junction bases with no gene match: 7. The CDR3 contains 14 residues. The CDR3: CATNGQGSSYEQYF. CDR3 DNA: TGTGCCACCAACGGACAGGGGAGCTCCTACGAGCAGTACTTC.

The sample holds one count of this clonotype. V usage is TRBV12-3 or TRBV12-4 and J usage is TRBJ2-4, with TRBD1 matching 8 bases. The CDR3 spans 16 residues. J was trimmed by 4 bases and V by 3 bases; bases with no gene match: 8. The CDR3 protein is CASSFPGQAEKNIQYF. The CDR3 region has the DNA TGTGCCAGCAGTTTCCCGGGACAGGCGGAGAAAAACATTCAGTACTTC.

The sample holds many counts of this clonotype. The rearrangement uses TRBV7-3 and TRBJ2-2; no definite D call. The CDR3 sequence is 14 residues long. Trimming pared 5 bases from V and 3 bases from J, leaving 10 bases between. Germline V lookup: CDR1 SGHTA, CDR2 FQGTGA. The CDR3 DNA is TGTGCCAGCAGCCCTCGACAAGACACCGGGGAGCTGTTTTTT. Residues: CASSPRQDTGELFF.

The chain is built from TRBV2 and TRBJ2-7; a possible D gene is TRBD1 (6 bases). Trimming took 11 bases from V and 0 from J, leaving 11 bases between them. The CDR3 contains 12 residues. Germline-derived CDR1 and CDR2 are SNHLY and FYNNEI. CDR3 sequence reads: CASYRDSYEQYF. DNA for the CDR3: TGTGCCTCGTACAGGGACTCCTACGAGCAGTACTTC.

As concerns this clonotype: One junction end does not reproduce the germline sequence, and a read error may be involved. The chain is built from TRBV6-2 or TRBV6-3 and TRBJ1-2, with D unresolved. Germline-derived CDR1 and CDR2 are MNHEY and SVGEGT. CDR3 length: 14 amino acids. CDR3 nucleotides: TGTACCAGCAGTTACTCAGCCCGTGACTACGGCTACACCTTC. It codes for CTSSYSARDYGYTF.

A word on this clonotype: The junction departs from the called germline gene at one end, perhaps through a read error. This chain connects TRBV9 to TRBJ2-1; D uncertain. There are 14 residues in the CDR3. Germline V CDR1 and CDR2: SGDLS, YYNGEE. The CDR3 is CAGSPSGSYNEQFF. CDR3 DNA: TGTGCCGGCAGCCCCTCGGGCTCCTACAATGAGCAGTTCTTC.

The chain uses TRBV20-1 and TRBJ1-1, with unresolved D. Germline loops: CDR1 DFQATT, CDR2 SNEGSKA (reference sequence). CDR3 length equals 14 residues. The ends were cut back, 2 bases at V and 10 bases at J, with 20 bases in the middle. This chain's CDR3 is CSARSPTRMEGAFF. The CDR3 nucleotides read TGCAGTGCTAGATCCCCAACAAGGATGGAAGGAGCTTTCTTT.

This clonotype was detected a few times. The chain links TRBV5-1 to TRBJ2-1; the D call may be TRBD1 or TRBD2 (6 bases each). The CDR3 consists of 16 residues. The germline V gene has CDR1 SGHRS and CDR2 YFSETQ. V was clipped by 1 base and J by 8 bases, with 19 bases between them. The CDR3 sequence: CASSLSSGRKGDEQFF. In nucleotides, the CDR3 is TGCGCCAGCAGCTTGTCATCCGGGAGAAAGGGGGATGAGCAGTTCTTC. The whole variable domain, filled in from reference TRBV5-1 and TRBJ2-1, reads KAGVTQTPRYLIKTRGQQVTLSCSPISGHRSVSWYQQTPGQGLQFLFEYFSETQRNKGNFPGRFSGRQFSNSRSEMNVSTLELGDSALYLCASSLSSGRKGDEQFFGPGTRLTVL.

This clonotype was found many times. The gene calls are TRBV2 and TRBJ2-5; no clear D gene. The CDR3 is made up of 15 amino acids. Between the trimmed V and J ends, which lost 3 bases and 2 bases, there was a span of 13 bases. In germline, CDR1 is SNHLY, CDR2 FYNNEI. The CDR3, as DNA: TGTGCCAGCAGTGAGTGGGCAGTAGGACAAGAGACCCAGTACTTC. Its protein is CASSEWAVGQETQYF.

The chain couples TRBV20-1 to TRBJ2-7, with TRBD1 matching over 7 bases. V dropped 5 bases and J dropped 5; count of bases not matched to a gene: 6. Per germline, CDR1 DFQATT and CDR2 SNEGSKA (reference sequence). The CDR3 is 12 residues long. For the CDR3, the DNA is TGCAGTGCTCAGACAGGGATCCACGAGCAGTACTTC. Translated: CSAQTGIHEQYF.

This clonotype came up many times. The genes are TRBV28 and TRBJ2-7; possible D gene TRBD1, 5 bases. The CDR3 length is 14 residues. Per germline, CDR1 MDHEN and CDR2 SYDVKM. The V and J ends lost 7 bases and 5 bases respectively, with 18 bases between them. The CDR3 loop is CASTPPGSGHEQYF. DNA for the CDR3: TGTGCCAGCACCCCCCCAGGGTCTGGACACGAGCAGTACTTC.

This clonotype was observed at least ten times. The chain recombines TRBV5-1 with TRBJ2-1; tentative D call: TRBD2 (6 bases). CDR1 is SGHRS, CDR2 YFSETQ, per germline. Deletions cut 3 bases from V and 11 bases from J, with 15 bases between. The CDR3 totals 13 residues. The DNA of the CDR3 is TGCGCCAGCAGCTCCGCCGGGACTTCGAAGCAGTTCTTC. This translates into CASSSAGTSKQFF.

This clonotype was seen repeatedly, ten times or more. The genes are TRBV24-1 and TRBJ1-1; TRBD1 matches at 9 bases. The CDR3 runs 15 residues. Germline CDR1 is KGHDR and CDR2 is SFDVKD. V lost 5 bases to trimming and J lost 6 bases; unmatched junction nucleotides: 9. CDR3 loop: CATSVGTGPFSEAFF. The CDR3 region has the DNA TGTGCCACCAGTGTAGGGACAGGGCCGTTCTCTGAAGCTTTCTTT.

In its sample, this clonotype was seen a few times. The V gene is TRBV7-3, the J gene TRBJ2-5; 8 nucleotides agree with TRBD1. Germline-derived CDR1 and CDR2 are SGHTA and FQGTGA. The CDR3 is 15 residues long. Trimming took 2 bases from V and 2 from J; bases not matched to a gene: 4. CDR3 DNA: TGTGCCAGCAGCTTATCCGGGACAGGACAAGAGACCCAGTACTTC. Its translation: CASSLSGTGQETQYF.

This clonotype was counted between two and nine times. The chain combines TRBV30 with TRBJ2-3; weak D call: TRBD1 (5 bases). Germline values: CDR1 GTSNPN, CDR2 SVGIG (reference sequence). Deletions cut 4 bases from V and 5 bases from J, with 13 bases between. This CDR3 contains 13 residues. In DNA, the CDR3 is TGTGCCTGGACCAGGGTAGGGGTAGATACGCAGTATTTT. Amino acids: CAWTRVGVDTQYF.

There are many counts of this clonotype. The CDR3 DNA reads as TGTGCCAGCAGCTTAGAAGCGGGCAGGGCAGAGACCCAGTACTTC. This sequence encodes CASSLEAGRAETQYF. V is TRBV11-2 and J is TRBJ2-5, with D possibly TRBD2 on 6 matching bases. CDR1 and CDR2 (germline): SGHAT, FQNNGV. Trimming left V 0 bases short and J 4 bases short, with 12 bases between. This CDR3 has 15 amino acids.

The rearrangement links TRBV15 to TRBJ1-6, with D hard to call. Between the trimmed V and J ends, which lost 0 bases and 7 bases, there was a span of 13 bases. The germline gives CDR1 LNHNV, CDR2 YYDKDF (reference sequence). CDR3 length: 16 amino acids. The CDR3 region is CATSRDLAGYNSPLHF. The CDR3 DNA reads as TGTGCCACCAGCAGAGATCTCGCAGGCTACAATTCACCCCTCCACTTT.

This clonotype has only a few counts. V gene TRBV4-1 combines with J gene TRBJ2-7; the match to TRBD2 covers 7 bases. Germline V lookup: CDR1 MGHRA, CDR2 YSYEKL. The CDR3 sequence is 16 residues long. The junction had 6 bases not matched to a gene; V was cut back by 1 base and J by 0 bases. CDR3 in DNA: TGCGCCAGCAGCCAAGGGAGGGGCGGGAGCTCCTACGAGCAGTACTTC. This gives the protein CASSQGRGGSSYEQYF.

This clonotype showed up many times. The chain joins TRBV2 to TRBJ2-3; 7 nucleotides line up with TRBD1. CDR3 length equals 14 residues. Germline assignment: CDR1 SNHLY and CDR2 FYNNEI. With 4 bases clipped from V and 5 bases from J, the junction kept 6 bases outside the gene matches. The CDR3 loop is CASSVDRDLDTQYF. The CDR3 DNA is TGTGCCAGCAGTGTTGACAGGGATTTAGATACGCAGTATTTT.

Here the CDR3 DNA reads TGCGCCAGCAGCCATTACAACACTGAAGCTTTCTTT. Encoded protein: CASSHYNTEAFF. The chain recombines TRBV4-1 with TRBJ1-1; D remains ambiguous. Germline CDR1 is MGHRA and CDR2 is YSYEKL. The CDR3 loop spans 12 amino acids. Trimming left V 3 bases short and J 2 bases short, with 4 bases between.

Many counts were recorded for this clonotype. The chain joins TRBV11-2 to TRBJ2-7; 7 nucleotides agree with TRBD2. The CDR3 length is 16 residues. J lost 0 bases, V lost 1 base, and 6 bases had no gene match. Germline lookup yields CDR1 SGHAT and CDR2 FQNNGV. CDR3 DNA sequence: TGTGCCAGCAGCTTAGGGGGGGGAAGCCTCTCCTACGAGCAGTACTTC. The encoded protein is CASSLGGGSLSYEQYF.

Ten or more counts support this clonotype. The J gene is TRBJ2-3, the V gene TRBV6-1, with D possibly being TRBD2 (5 bases). Germline lookup yields CDR1 MNHNS and CDR2 SASEGT. V was trimmed by 4 bases and J by 0 bases, leaving 11 bases between them. The CDR3 extends over 15 amino acids. This chain's CDR3 is CASSVSSPSTDTQYF. CDR3 nucleotides: TGTGCCAGCAGTGTGTCTAGCCCTAGCACAGATACGCAGTATTTT.

The chain has TRBV25-1 and TRBJ2-3, with D perhaps matching TRBD2 (5 bases). CDR1 and CDR2 (germline): MGHDK, SYGVNS. CDR3 length: 12 amino acids. The V gene lost 4 bases and the J gene lost 6 bases, with 8 bases spanning the gap. The CDR3 region is CASSAGGDTQYF. For the CDR3, the DNA is TGTGCCAGCAGTGCTGGCGGGGATACGCAGTATTTT. The full variable domain, completed using reference TRBV25-1 and TRBJ2-3, is EADIYQTPRYLVIGTGKKITLECSQTMGHDKMYWYQQDPGMELHLIHYSYGVNSTEKGDLSSESTVSRIRTEHFPLTLESARPSHTSQYLCASSAGGDTQYFGPGTRLTVL.